The 30 T cell receptor beta chains presented below share a single source sample, sequenced in a study of regulatory T cells in long-lasting Graves disease. Time point noted: newly diagnosed GD, antithyroid drugs for less than 3 months. Construction of the TCR library relied on RNA isolated from PBMCs. HTBI primers from iRepertoire and Arm-PCR of CDR3 regions yielded the TCR beta libraries. TCRdb redid the calling of the multiplex PCR reads with MiXCR, one entry per CDR3 protein. The sample has roughly 500,000 distinct CDR3 sequences, 13% seen once. These data are also associated with another study on T cells in Graves' hyperthyroidism and ophthalmopathy.

The input for sequencing was peripheral blood mononuclear cells (PBMCs), taken at new diagnosis, from a patient treated with antithyroid drugs. The receptors derive from a man aged 30 to 45 with Graves disease.

This clonotype showed up many times. The chain recombines TRBV14 with TRBJ2-5; D is ambiguous. The ends were cut back, 0 bases at V and 5 bases at J, with 4 bases in the middle. The CDR3 runs 12 residues. Germline V CDR1 and CDR2: SGHDN, FVKESK. The CDR3 loop is CASSQEGETQYF. The CDR3 DNA sequence: TGTGCCAGCAGCCAAGAGGGCGAGACCCAGTACTTC.

This clonotype was seen a few times. The V call is TRBV20-1, the J call TRBJ2-1, with D possibly TRBD1 on 5 matching bases. Deletions cut 6 bases from V and 0 bases from J, with 21 bases between. This CDR3 contains 17 residues. CDR1 and CDR2 from the germline V gene are DFQATT and SNEGSKA (reference sequence). DNA of the CDR3: TGCAGTGCGAGCAGGGAATTGGGCGCTTCCTCCTACAATGAGCAGTTCTTC. Residues: CSASRELGASSYNEQFF.

The sample holds many counts of this clonotype. The genes are TRBV12-3 or TRBV12-4 and TRBJ1-1; possibly TRBD1 for D (5 bases). The CDR3 loop spans 13 amino acids. V dropped 3 bases and J dropped 4 bases, with 9 bases sitting between them. In DNA, the CDR3 is TGTGCCAGCAGTTTCGGCGGGGGCACTGAAGCTTTCTTT. Translation: CASSFGGGTEAFF.

This clonotype has ten or more counts. This chain joins TRBV5-1 and TRBJ2-5; either TRBD1 or TRBD2 may fit D (5 bases each). The CDR3 totals 14 residues. Trimming cost V 4 bases and J 1 base, with 11 bases left between them. Germline V gene lookup returns CDR1 SGHRS and CDR2 YFSETQ. CDR3 DNA sequence: TGCGCCAGCAGCCCGGGACCAGTCCAAGAGACCCAGTACTTC. Translated: CASSPGPVQETQYF.

This clonotype was seen many times. The gene calls are TRBV12-3 or TRBV12-4 and TRBJ2-5, with 7 bases identical to TRBD2. This CDR3 contains 15 residues. The V and J ends lost 5 bases and 1 base, in that order; junction bases with no gene match: 7. CDR3 region: CASSGGEPFQETQYF. CDR3 bases: TGTGCCAGCAGTGGGGGGGAGCCTTTCCAAGAGACCCAGTACTTC.

V and J are TRBV4-2 and TRBJ2-5; 10 bases are shared with TRBD2. The CDR3 totals 17 residues. The germline V gene encodes CDR1 LGHNA and CDR2 YNFKEQ. V gave up 0 bases and J gave up 5 bases; unmatched junction bases: 9. The CDR3 bases are TGTGCCAGCAGCCAAGAGCGGGCTAGCGGGAGTGGGGAGACCCAGTACTTC. It encodes CASSQERASGSGETQYF.

J is TRBJ1-2 and V is TRBV20-1; D unclear. V shed 5 bases and J shed 3 bases, with 19 bases lying between them. The CDR3 extends over 15 amino acids. Germline CDR1 reads DFQATT; CDR2 reads SNEGSKA (reference sequence). This chain's CDR3 is CSAHNRYRRDYGYTF. The CDR3 coding sequence is TGCAGTGCTCACAATAGGTACCGGAGGGACTATGGCTACACCTTC.

This clonotype was detected a few times. The CDR3 sequence: CASSPRGETTYEQYF. The CDR3 DNA reads as TGTGCCAGCAGCCCCCGCGGGGAAACAACCTACGAGCAGTACTTC. This chain joins TRBV9 and TRBJ2-7, with D tentatively TRBD2 (6 bases). Germline-derived CDR1 and CDR2 are SGDLS and YYNGEE. The CDR3 contains 15 residues. Trimming stripped 4 bases from V and 2 bases from J, with 16 bases between.

This clonotype was observed a handful of times. The chain couples TRBV28 to TRBJ1-5, with 7 bases identical to TRBD1. The ends lost 2 bases at V and 4 bases at J; junction bases unmatched: 5. Germline V gene sequence: CDR1 MDHEN, CDR2 SYDVKM. There are 15 residues in the CDR3. CDR3 bases: TGTGCCAGCAGTTTAGAAGGGGGCTGGAATCAGCCCCAGCATTTT. This codes for CASSLEGGWNQPQHF.

This clonotype showed up many times. V is TRBV20-1 and J is TRBJ2-7; 11 bases agree with TRBD1. The CDR3 totals 15 residues. CDR1 is DFQATT, CDR2 SNEGSKA, per germline (reference sequence). V trimming: 2 bases; J trimming: 3 bases; junction bases outside the gene matches: 6. Here the CDR3 DNA reads TGCAGTGCTAGACCGGACAGGGGGCGCGTCTACGAGCAGTACTTC. Residues: CSARPDRGRVYEQYF.

This clonotype was seen ten or more times. J is TRBJ2-1 and V is TRBV5-1; TRBD2 aligns across 9 bases. Germline lookup yields CDR1 SGHRS and CDR2 YFSETQ. Trimming removed 4 bases from V and 10 bases from J; junction bases left unmatched: 12. The CDR3 extends over 15 amino acids. The CDR3 DNA reads as TGCGCCAGCAGCGAGATCGATAGCGGGAGAGGAGAGCAGTTCTTC. Amino acids: CASSEIDSGRGEQFF.

This clonotype was found many times. The chain joins TRBV7-9 to TRBJ1-5; no clear D gene. Trimming stripped 5 bases from V and 0 bases from J, with 11 bases between. Germline V lookup: CDR1 SEHNR, CDR2 FQNEAQ (reference sequence). The CDR3 length is 15 residues. DNA of the CDR3: TGTGCCAGCAGCAAAGCAGATCATAGCAATCAGCCCCAGCATTTT. It codes for CASSKADHSNQPQHF.

This clonotype was observed at least ten times. V is TRBV15 and J is TRBJ1-5; no clear D. V was pared by 1 base and J by 4 bases, with 8 bases between. This CDR3 has 14 residues. Germline CDR1 reads LNHNV; CDR2 reads YYDKDF (reference sequence). The CDR3 protein is CATSRGVTNQPQHF. The CDR3 coding sequence is TGTGCCACCAGCAGAGGGGTGACAAATCAGCCCCAGCATTTT.

This clonotype came up a few times. The V gene is TRBV3-1, the J gene TRBJ1-5; maybe TRBD1 (6 bases). With 4 bases removed from V and 4 bases from J, the gap between germline ends came to 11 bases. The CDR3 sequence is 14 residues long. Germline V gives CDR1 LGHDT, CDR2 YNNKEL (reference sequence). CDR3 amino acids: CASSPQGHNQPQHF. For the CDR3, the DNA is TGTGCCAGCAGCCCGCAGGGACATAATCAGCCCCAGCATTTT.

This clonotype was seen at least ten times. The chain couples TRBV7-8 to TRBJ1-5; D unclear. The V gene lost 5 bases and the J gene lost 2 bases, with 13 bases spanning the gap. The CDR3 has 15 residues. The germline V gene encodes CDR1 SGHVS and CDR2 FQNEAQ. Here the CDR3 DNA reads TGTGCCAGCAGCCGAGGCATATTCGGCAATCAGCCCCAGCATTTT. Its protein product is CASSRGIFGNQPQHF.

At least ten counts were recorded for this clonotype. The V gene is TRBV7-2, the J gene TRBJ1-1, with D possibly being TRBD1 (5 bases). The CDR3 is 12 residues long. V shed 4 bases and J shed 11 bases, with 14 bases lying between them. The germline gives CDR1 SGHTA, CDR2 FQGNSA. The CDR3 is CASSSNRRHAFF. CDR3 in DNA: TGTGCCAGCAGCTCAAACAGGAGACACGCTTTCTTT.

The table lists this clonotype with many counts. The rearrangement joins TRBV10-3 to TRBJ1-1; a weak D match, TRBD1 (6 bases). The germline V gene encodes CDR1 ENHRY and CDR2 SYGVKD. The V and J ends lost 4 bases and 0 bases respectively, with 12 bases between them. The length of the CDR3 is 15 residues. The CDR3 sequence: CAISGGGKLNTEAFF. The CDR3 nucleotides read TGTGCCATCAGTGGGGGGGGCAAGCTGAACACTGAAGCTTTCTTT.

The rearrangement links TRBV3-1 to TRBJ2-1; the D gene is possibly TRBD1 (5 bases). CDR3 size: 13 residues. V lost 3 bases and J lost 8, with 11 bases in between. Per germline, CDR1 LGHDT and CDR2 YNNKEL (reference sequence). DNA for the CDR3: TGTGCCAGCAGCCAGACGACAGTGGATGAGCAGTTCTTC. This codes for CASSQTTVDEQFF.

This clonotype was recorded many times. The rearrangement uses TRBV7-9 and TRBJ1-6; D not certain. Between the trimmed V and J ends, which lost 2 bases and 10 bases, there was a span of 18 bases. The CDR3 covers 16 residues. Germline lookup yields CDR1 SEHNR and CDR2 FQNEAQ (reference sequence). The CDR3 DNA reads as TGTGCCAGCAGCTTAAAGGGCGGGAGGGTCGGATCACCCCTCCACTTT. This encodes CASSLKGGRVGSPLHF.

This clonotype was observed many times. The rearrangement links TRBV6-2 or TRBV6-3 to TRBJ2-1; 7 bases are a match to TRBD2. V was pared by 0 bases and J by 2 bases, with 4 bases of the junction left unmatched. Looked up from germline, CDR1 is MNHEY and CDR2 is SVGEGT. The CDR3 totals 16 residues. CDR3 sequence reads: CASSYSAGVAYNEQFF. DNA for the CDR3: TGTGCCAGCAGTTACTCGGCGGGAGTTGCCTACAATGAGCAGTTCTTC.

The rearrangement joins TRBV7-9 to TRBJ2-1; D gene ambiguous. Per germline, CDR1 SEHNR and CDR2 FQNEAQ (reference sequence). V gave up 1 base and J gave up 8 bases, with 15 bases separating them. The CDR3 spans 15 residues. As DNA, the CDR3 is TGTGCCAGCAGCTTAGGGGGTTTGGTCTTCGATGAGCAGTTCTTC. It codes for CASSLGGLVFDEQFF.

At least ten counts were recorded for this clonotype. The V call is TRBV12-3 or TRBV12-4, the J call TRBJ2-7; 12 nucleotides align to TRBD2. This CDR3 contains 14 residues. With 6 bases clipped from V and 3 bases from J, the junction kept 3 bases outside the gene matches. CDR3 protein: CASRASGRDYEQYF. The CDR3, as DNA: TGTGCCAGCAGGGCTAGCGGGAGGGACTACGAGCAGTACTTC.

This chain uses TRBV12-5 with TRBJ2-7; 14 nucleotides match TRBD2. Trimming cost V 4 bases and J 9 bases; bases outside gene matches: 8. The CDR3 is 15 amino acids. Per germline, CDR1 LGHNT and CDR2 FRNRAP. CDR3 loop: CASGSAGTSGRVQYF. The CDR3 nucleotides are TGTGCTAGTGGTTCAGCCGGGACTAGCGGGAGAGTGCAGTACTTC.

This clonotype was found a few times. This chain uses TRBV6-2 or TRBV6-3 with TRBJ2-2, with TRBD1 matching 10 bases. The CDR3 covers 17 residues. Germline-derived CDR1 and CDR2 are MNHEY and SVGEGT. Unmatched junction bases numbered 15, after V lost 9 bases and J lost 5 bases. CDR3 DNA: TGTGCCAGAAGACTCCGGGACAGGGGTTTGTGGACCGGGGAGCTGTTTTTT. Amino acid sequence: CARRLRDRGLWTGELFF.

This clonotype was observed at least ten times. The chain carries TRBV4-2 and TRBJ2-7; the D gene is possibly TRBD2 (6 bases). The germline V gene encodes CDR1 LGHNA and CDR2 YNFKEQ. V was shortened by 1 base and J by 4 bases, with 11 bases between the two germline ends. The CDR3 covers 14 residues. CDR3 region: CASSQVTEGYEQYF. CDR3 DNA sequence: TGTGCCAGCAGCCAAGTGACGGAGGGATACGAGCAGTACTTC.

Many counts were recorded for this clonotype. This chain uses TRBV11-3 with TRBJ2-2; TRBD2 might be the D (5 bases). V lost 6 bases and J lost 1, with 9 bases in between. Germline lookup yields CDR1 SGHNT and CDR2 YENEEA. The CDR3 runs to 14 residues. The CDR3 sequence: CASSISGNTGELFF. CDR3 bases: TGTGCCAGCAGTATCAGCGGGAACACCGGGGAGCTGTTTTTT.

This clonotype showed up just a few times. The chain links TRBV20-1 to TRBJ1-5, with TRBD1 matching 9 bases. Germline CDR1 is DFQATT and CDR2 is SNEGSKA (reference sequence). Trimming cost V 3 bases and J 5 bases; bases outside gene matches: 8. CDR3 size: 15 residues. Written as DNA, the CDR3 is TGCAGTGCTAGTTCCGGGACAGGGTCTTATCAGCCCCAGCATTTT. Translation: CSASSGTGSYQPQHF.

This clonotype was counted ten times or more. The chain combines TRBV6-1 with TRBJ2-5; TRBD1 might be the D (6 bases). V lost 6 bases and J lost 4, with 18 bases in between. Germline assignment: CDR1 MNHNS and CDR2 SASEGT. The CDR3 runs to 15 residues. In DNA form, the CDR3 reads TGTGCCAGCAGAACGGAAACAGGGCTGTTAGAGACCCAGTACTTC. It yields the protein CASRTETGLLETQYF.

This clonotype has ten or more counts. This chain joins TRBV29-1 and TRBJ1-1, with D maybe TRBD1 (5 bases). V was trimmed by 2 bases and J by 3 bases, leaving 13 bases between them. This CDR3 contains 14 residues. The germline V gene encodes CDR1 SQVTM and CDR2 ANQGSEA. For the CDR3, the DNA is TGCAGCGTTGAAAGGGGTTTGGGGGACACTGAAGCTTTCTTT. It encodes CSVERGLGDTEAFF.

This clonotype was seen repeatedly, ten times or more. V gene TRBV7-2 combines with J gene TRBJ2-3; D remains ambiguous. The CDR3 is made up of 12 amino acids. Trimming left V 3 bases short and J 6 bases short, with 7 bases between. In germline, CDR1 is SGHTA, CDR2 FQGNSA. CDR3 nucleotide sequence: TGTGCCAGCAGCTTCCAGGCTGATACGCAGTATTTT. Translating gives CASSFQADTQYF.